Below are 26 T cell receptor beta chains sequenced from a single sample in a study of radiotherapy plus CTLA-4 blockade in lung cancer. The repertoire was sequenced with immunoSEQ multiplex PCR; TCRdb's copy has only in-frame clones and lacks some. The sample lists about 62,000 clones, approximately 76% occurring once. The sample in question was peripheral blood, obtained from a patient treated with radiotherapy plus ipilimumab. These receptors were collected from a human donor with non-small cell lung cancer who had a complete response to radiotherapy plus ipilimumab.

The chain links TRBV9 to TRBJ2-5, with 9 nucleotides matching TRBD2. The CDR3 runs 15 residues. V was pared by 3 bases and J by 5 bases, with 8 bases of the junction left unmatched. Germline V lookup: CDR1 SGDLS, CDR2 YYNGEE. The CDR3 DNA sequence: TGTGCCAGCAGCGATGGCGGGGGGGCCCGGGAGACCCAGTACTTC. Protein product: CASSDGGGARETQYF.

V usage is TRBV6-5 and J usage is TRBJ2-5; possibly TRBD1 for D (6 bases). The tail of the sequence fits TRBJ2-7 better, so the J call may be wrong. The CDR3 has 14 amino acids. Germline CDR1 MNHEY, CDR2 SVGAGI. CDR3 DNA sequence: TGTGCCAGCAGGTACAAACAGGGTTCCTACGAGCAGTACTTC. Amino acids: CASRYKQGSYEQYF.

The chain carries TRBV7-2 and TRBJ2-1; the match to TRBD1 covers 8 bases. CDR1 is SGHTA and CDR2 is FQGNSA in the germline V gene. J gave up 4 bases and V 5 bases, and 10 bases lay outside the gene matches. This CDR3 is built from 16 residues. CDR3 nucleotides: TGTGCCAGCAGCCCCGACGGGACAGGACTTTACAATGAGCAGTTCTTC. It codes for CASSPDGTGLYNEQFF.

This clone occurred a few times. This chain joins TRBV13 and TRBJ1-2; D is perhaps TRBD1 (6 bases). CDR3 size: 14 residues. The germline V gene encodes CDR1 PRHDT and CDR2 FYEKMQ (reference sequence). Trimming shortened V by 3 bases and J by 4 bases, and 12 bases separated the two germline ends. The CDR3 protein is CASSFGGGGYGYTF. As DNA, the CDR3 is TGTGCCAGCAGCTTCGGGGGAGGGGGCTATGGCTACACCTTC. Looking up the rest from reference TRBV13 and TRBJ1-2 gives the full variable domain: AAGVIQSPRHLIKEKRETATLKCYPIPRHDTVYWYQQGPGQDPQFLISFYEKMQSDKGSIPDRFSAQQFSDYHSELNMSSLELGDSALYFCASSFGGGGYGYTFGSGTRLTVV.

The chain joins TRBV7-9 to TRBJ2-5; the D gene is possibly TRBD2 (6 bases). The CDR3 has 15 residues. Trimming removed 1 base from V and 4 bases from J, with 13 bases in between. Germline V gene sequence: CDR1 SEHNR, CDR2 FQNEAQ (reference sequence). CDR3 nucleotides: TGTGCCAGCAGCTTAGGGACCGGAGGGGTAGAGACCCAGTACTTC. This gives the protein CASSLGTGGVETQYF.

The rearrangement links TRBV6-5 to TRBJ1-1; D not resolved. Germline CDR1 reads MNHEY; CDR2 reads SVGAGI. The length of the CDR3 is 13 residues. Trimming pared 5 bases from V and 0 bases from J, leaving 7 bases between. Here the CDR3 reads CASSPPVNTEAFF. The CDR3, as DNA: TGTGCCAGCAGTCCTCCCGTGAACACTGAAGCTTTCTTT.

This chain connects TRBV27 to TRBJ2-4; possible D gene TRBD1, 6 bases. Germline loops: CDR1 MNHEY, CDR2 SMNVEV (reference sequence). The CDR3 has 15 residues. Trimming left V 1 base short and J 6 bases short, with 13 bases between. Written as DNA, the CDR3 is TGTGCCAGCAGTTTATTGGCGGACAGCTCAAACATTCAGTACTTC. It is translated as CASSLLADSSNIQYF.

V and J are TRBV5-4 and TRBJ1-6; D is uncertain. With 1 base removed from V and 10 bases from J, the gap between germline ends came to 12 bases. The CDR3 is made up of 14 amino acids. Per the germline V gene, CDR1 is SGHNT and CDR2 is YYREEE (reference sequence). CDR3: CASSLRASGSPLHF. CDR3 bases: TGTGCCAGCAGCTTGAGGGCGTCGGGGTCACCCCTCCACTTT.

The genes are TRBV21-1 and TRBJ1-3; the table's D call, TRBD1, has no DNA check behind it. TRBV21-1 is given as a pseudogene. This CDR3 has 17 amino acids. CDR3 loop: CASSNFSQGADGNTIYF. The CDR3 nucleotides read TGTGCCAGCAGCAACTTTTCCCAGGGGGCAGATGGAAACACCATATATTTT.

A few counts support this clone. This chain's CDR3 is CASSYYGEAKNIQYF. CDR3 bases: TGTGCCAGCAGTTACTACGGGGAAGCCAAAAACATTCAGTACTTC. The genes are TRBV6-5 and TRBJ2-4; D might be TRBD2 (5 bases). Per germline, CDR1 MNHEY and CDR2 SVGAGI. With 1 base removed from V and 0 bases from J, the gap between germline ends came to 7 bases. This CDR3 has 15 residues.

CDR3: CATSRLQETQYF. The CDR3 DNA reads TGTGCCACCAGCAGACTACAAGAGACCCAGTACTTC. This chain joins TRBV15 and TRBJ2-5; D call uncertain. Germline loops: CDR1 LNHNV, CDR2 YYDKDF (reference sequence). The V end was cut by 2 bases, the J end by 2 bases, with 3 bases between. The CDR3 length is 12 residues.

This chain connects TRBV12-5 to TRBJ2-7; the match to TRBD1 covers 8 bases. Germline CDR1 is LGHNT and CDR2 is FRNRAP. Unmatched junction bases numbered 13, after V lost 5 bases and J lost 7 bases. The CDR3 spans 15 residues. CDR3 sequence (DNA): TGTGCTAGTGGTCGATTAGGGACAGGTCGGAGGGAGCAGTACTTC. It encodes CASGRLGTGRREQYF.

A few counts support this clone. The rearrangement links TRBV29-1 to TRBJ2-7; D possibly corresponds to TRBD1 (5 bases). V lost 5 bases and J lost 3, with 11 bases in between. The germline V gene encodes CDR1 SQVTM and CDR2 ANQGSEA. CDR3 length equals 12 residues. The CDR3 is CSVLWQGYEQYF. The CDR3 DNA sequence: TGCAGCGTTCTCTGGCAGGGCTACGAGCAGTACTTC.

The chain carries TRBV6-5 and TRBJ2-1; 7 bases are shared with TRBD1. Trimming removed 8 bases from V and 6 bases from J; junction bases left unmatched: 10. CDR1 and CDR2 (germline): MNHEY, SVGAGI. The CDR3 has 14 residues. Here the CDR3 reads CASRGGYFGNEQFF. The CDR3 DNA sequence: TGTGCCAGCCGAGGGGGCTATTTTGGCAATGAGCAGTTCTTC.

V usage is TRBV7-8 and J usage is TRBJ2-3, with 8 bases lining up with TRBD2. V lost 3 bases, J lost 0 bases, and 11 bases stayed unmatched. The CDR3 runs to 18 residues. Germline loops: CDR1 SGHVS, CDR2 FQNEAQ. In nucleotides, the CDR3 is TGTGCCAGCAGCTTTTCTACGGGTAGCGGGGCAAGCACAGATACGCAGTATTTT. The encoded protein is CASSFSTGSGASTDTQYF. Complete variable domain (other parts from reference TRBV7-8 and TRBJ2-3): GAGVSQSPRYKVAKRGQDVALRCDPISGHVSLFWYQQALGQGPEFLTYFQNEAQLDKSGLPSDRFFAERPEGSVSTLKIQRTQQEDSAVYLCASSFSTGSGASTDTQYFGPGTRLTVL.

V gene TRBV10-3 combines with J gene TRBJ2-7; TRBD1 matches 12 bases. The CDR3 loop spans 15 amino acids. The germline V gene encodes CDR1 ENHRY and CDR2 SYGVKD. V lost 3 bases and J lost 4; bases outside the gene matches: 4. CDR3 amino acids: CAISDPGQGAYEQYF. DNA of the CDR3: TGTGCCATCAGTGACCCGGGACAGGGGGCTTACGAGCAGTACTTC.

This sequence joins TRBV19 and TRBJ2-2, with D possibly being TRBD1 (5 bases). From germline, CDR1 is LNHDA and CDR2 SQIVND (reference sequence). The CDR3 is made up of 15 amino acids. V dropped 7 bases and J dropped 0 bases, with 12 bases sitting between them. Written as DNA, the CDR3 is TGTGCCAGTACCCCCCGGACAACGAACACCGGGGAGCTGTTTTTT. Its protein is CASTPRTTNTGELFF.

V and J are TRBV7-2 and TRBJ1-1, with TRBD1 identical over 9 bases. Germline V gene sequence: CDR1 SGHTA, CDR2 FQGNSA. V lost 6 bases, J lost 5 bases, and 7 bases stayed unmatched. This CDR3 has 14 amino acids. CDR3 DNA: TGTGCCAGCAGACAGGACAGGGGAGGTACTGAAGCTTTCTTT. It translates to CASRQDRGGTEAFF.

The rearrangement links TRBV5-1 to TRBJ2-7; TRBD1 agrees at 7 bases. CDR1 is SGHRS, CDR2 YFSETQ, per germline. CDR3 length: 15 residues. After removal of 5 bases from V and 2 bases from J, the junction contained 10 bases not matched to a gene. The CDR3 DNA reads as TGCGCCAGCAGAACACAAGGGGGCCTTACCTACGAGCAGTACTTC. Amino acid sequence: CASRTQGGLTYEQYF. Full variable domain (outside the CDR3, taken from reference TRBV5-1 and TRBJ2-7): KAGVTQTPRYLIKTRGQQVTLSCSPISGHRSVSWYQQTPGQGLQFLFEYFSETQRNKGNFPGRFSGRQFSNSRSEMNVSTLELGDSALYLCASRTQGGLTYEQYFGPGTRLTVT.

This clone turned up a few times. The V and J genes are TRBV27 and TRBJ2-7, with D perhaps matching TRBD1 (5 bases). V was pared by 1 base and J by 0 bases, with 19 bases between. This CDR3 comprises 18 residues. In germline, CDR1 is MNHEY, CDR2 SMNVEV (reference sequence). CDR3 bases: TGTGCCAGCAGTTTATTTCCCCCAGGACAAGGGATCTCCTACGAGCAGTACTTC. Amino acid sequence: CASSLFPPGQGISYEQYF.

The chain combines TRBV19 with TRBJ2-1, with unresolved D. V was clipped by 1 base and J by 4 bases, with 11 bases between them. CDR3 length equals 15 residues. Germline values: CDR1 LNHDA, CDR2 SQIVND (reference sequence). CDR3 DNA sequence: TGTGCCAGTAGTATAGCGGCCATCAGGTACAATGAGCAGTTCTTC. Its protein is CASSIAAIRYNEQFF. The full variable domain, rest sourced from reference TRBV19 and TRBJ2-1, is DGGITQSPKYLFRKEGQNVTLSCEQNLNHDAMYWYRQDPGQGLRLIYYSQIVNDFQKGDIAEGYSVSREKKESFPLTVTSAQKNPTAFYLCASSIAAIRYNEQFFGPGTRLTVL.

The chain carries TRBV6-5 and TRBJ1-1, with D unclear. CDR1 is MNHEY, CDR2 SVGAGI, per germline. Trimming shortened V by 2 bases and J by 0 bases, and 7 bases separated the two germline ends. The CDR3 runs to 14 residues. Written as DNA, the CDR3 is TGTGCCAGCAGTTACGGGCCCGTGAACACTGAAGCTTTCTTT. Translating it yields CASSYGPVNTEAFF.

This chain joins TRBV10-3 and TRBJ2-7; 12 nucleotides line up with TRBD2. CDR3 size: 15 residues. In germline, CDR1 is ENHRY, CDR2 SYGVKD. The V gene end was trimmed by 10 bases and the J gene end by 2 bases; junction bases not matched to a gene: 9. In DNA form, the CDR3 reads TGTGCCACCTGGTTCGGACTAGCGGGAACCTACGAGCAGTACTTC. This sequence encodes CATWFGLAGTYEQYF.

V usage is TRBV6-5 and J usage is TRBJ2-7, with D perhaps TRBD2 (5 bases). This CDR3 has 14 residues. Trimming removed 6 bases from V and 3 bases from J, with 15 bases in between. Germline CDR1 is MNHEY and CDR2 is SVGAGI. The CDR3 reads CASREADGIYEQYF. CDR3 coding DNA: TGTGCCAGCAGGGAGGCGGACGGGATCTACGAGCAGTACTTC.

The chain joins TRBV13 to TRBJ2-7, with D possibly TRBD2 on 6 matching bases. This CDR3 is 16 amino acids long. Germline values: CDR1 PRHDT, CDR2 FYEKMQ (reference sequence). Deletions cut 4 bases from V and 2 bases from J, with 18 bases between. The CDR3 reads CASSSIVEGLTYEQYF. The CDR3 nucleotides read TGTGCCAGCAGCTCCATCGTGGAGGGTCTGACCTACGAGCAGTACTTC.

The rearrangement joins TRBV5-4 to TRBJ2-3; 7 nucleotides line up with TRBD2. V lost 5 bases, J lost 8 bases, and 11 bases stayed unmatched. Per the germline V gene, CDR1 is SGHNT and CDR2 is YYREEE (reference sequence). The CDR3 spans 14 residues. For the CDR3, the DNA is TGTGCCAGCAGGGTTGGTGGGGGGGACGTTACGCAGTATTTT. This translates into CASRVGGGDVTQYF.